This passage covers 11 T cell receptor beta chains from one sample sequenced in a study of T cells after posttransplantation cyclophosphamide. A marrow graft followed busulfan-fludarabine conditioning, with cyclophosphamide on days +3 and +4. Only in-frame clones appear in the TCRdb table, and some are missing; sequencing was by immunoSEQ multiplex PCR. The data hold fewer than 6,000 clones, with around 1.9% observed a single time. The sequencing here drew on PBMCs, taken 242 days after a stem cell transplant with posttransplant cyclophosphamide. Receptor source: a male patient in his 30s who received an allogeneic stem cell transplant from a related donor, was CMV-positive, and had no GVHD. Some T cells may have come from the graft donor.

V usage is TRBV4-1 and J usage is TRBJ1-5; tentative D call: TRBD1 (5 bases). Germline CDR1 is MGHRA and CDR2 is YSYEKL. Trimming removed 0 bases from V and 5 bases from J, with 14 bases in between. The CDR3 extends over 16 amino acids. The CDR3 DNA sequence: TGCGCCAGCAGCCAAGACAGCCGGAGGGGAGATCAGCCCCAGCATTTT. Translation: CASSQDSRRGDQPQHF.

The J gene is TRBJ2-7, the V gene TRBV9, with D perhaps matching TRBD1 (8 bases). The CDR3 extends over 15 amino acids. V was trimmed by 3 bases and J by 2 bases, leaving 15 bases between them. Per the germline V gene, CDR1 is SGDLS and CDR2 is YYNGEE. The CDR3 nucleotides read TGTGCCAGCAGCGCCCGACAGGGGACTACCTACGAGCAGTACTTC. It specifies CASSARQGTTYEQYF.

The chain employs TRBV19 and TRBJ1-1; tentative D call: TRBD1 (5 bases). CDR1 and CDR2 (germline): LNHDA, SQIVND (reference sequence). Trimming removed 3 bases from V and 1 base from J, with 6 bases in between. The CDR3 is 13 amino acids. CDR3 in amino acids: CASSIDRNTEAFF. CDR3 DNA: TGTGCCAGTAGTATCGACAGGAACACTGAAGCTTTCTTT.

The chain is built from TRBV2 and TRBJ2-1; 9 bases align to TRBD1. This CDR3 has 15 amino acids. V shed 6 bases and J 6 bases; nucleotides not matched to a gene: 9. The germline V gene has CDR1 SNHLY and CDR2 FYNNEI. CDR3: CASRETRTGANEQFF. The CDR3 nucleotides read TGTGCCAGCAGAGAAACTCGGACAGGGGCCAATGAGCAGTTCTTC.

This clone was picked up a small number of times. This sequence joins TRBV6-1 and TRBJ1-2; D not resolved. Trimming shortened V by 11 bases and J by 0 bases, and 13 bases separated the two germline ends. The CDR3 runs to 13 residues. CDR1 and CDR2 (germline): MNHNS, SASEGT. CDR3 region: CAFSRAPNYGYTF. The CDR3 nucleotides read TGTGCCTTCTCGCGGGCTCCTAACTATGGCTACACCTTC.

A few counts support this clone. This rearrangement joins TRBV9 to TRBJ2-2; 7 nucleotides line up with TRBD2. Germline trimming cut 0 bases from V and 1 base from J; bases unmatched to any gene: 3. Germline V gives CDR1 SGDLS, CDR2 YYNGEE. The CDR3 has 16 amino acids. CDR3 DNA: TGTGCCAGCAGCGTAGATTCGGGGGGGAACACCGGGGAGCTGTTTTTT. This codes for CASSVDSGGNTGELFF.

The chain joins TRBV19 to TRBJ2-2, with D maybe TRBD1 (5 bases). Trimming stripped 11 bases from V and 7 bases from J, with 17 bases between. Germline V gene sequence: CDR1 LNHDA, CDR2 SQIVND (reference sequence). The CDR3 is 13 residues long. This CDR3 reads CAGRQTADGELFF. CDR3 DNA: TGTGCCGGCCGACAGACGGCGGACGGGGAGCTGTTTTTT.

The rearrangement links TRBV5-1 to TRBJ2-3; a possible D gene is TRBD1 (6 bases). Deletions cut 4 bases from V and 4 bases from J, with 16 bases between. CDR1 SGHRS and CDR2 YFSETQ come from the germline V gene. This CDR3 has 15 amino acids. CDR3 sequence: CASSNGQPVADTQYF. The CDR3 region has the DNA TGCGCCAGCAGCAACGGACAGCCAGTTGCAGATACGCAGTATTTT.

This rearrangement joins TRBV30 to TRBJ1-1, with 7 bases fitting TRBD1. Germline V CDR1 and CDR2: GTSNPN, SVGIG (reference sequence). Trimming took 3 bases from V and 7 from J; bases not matched to a gene: 8. The CDR3 extends over 13 amino acids. CDR3 loop: CAWRPTGLVEAFF. As DNA, the CDR3 is TGTGCCTGGAGGCCGACAGGGCTGGTTGAAGCTTTCTTT.

This clone was counted a few times. The rearrangement uses TRBV5-1 and TRBJ2-1; D uncertain. In germline, CDR1 is SGHRS, CDR2 YFSETQ. V was trimmed by 3 bases and J by 4 bases, leaving 8 bases between them. The CDR3 has 13 amino acids. The chain's CDR3 is CASSSTQYNEQFF. CDR3 nucleotide sequence: TGCGCCAGCAGCTCGACACAGTACAATGAGCAGTTCTTC.

Only a few counts were recorded for this clone. The chain is built from TRBV2 and TRBJ2-3; 9 bases fit TRBD2. Per germline, CDR1 SNHLY and CDR2 FYNNEI. The CDR3 is 13 residues long. J was trimmed by 6 bases and V by 7 bases; bases with no gene match: 5. The CDR3 protein is CASMAGGLDTQYF. Here the CDR3 DNA reads TGTGCCAGCATGGCGGGGGGGCTGGATACGCAGTATTTT.